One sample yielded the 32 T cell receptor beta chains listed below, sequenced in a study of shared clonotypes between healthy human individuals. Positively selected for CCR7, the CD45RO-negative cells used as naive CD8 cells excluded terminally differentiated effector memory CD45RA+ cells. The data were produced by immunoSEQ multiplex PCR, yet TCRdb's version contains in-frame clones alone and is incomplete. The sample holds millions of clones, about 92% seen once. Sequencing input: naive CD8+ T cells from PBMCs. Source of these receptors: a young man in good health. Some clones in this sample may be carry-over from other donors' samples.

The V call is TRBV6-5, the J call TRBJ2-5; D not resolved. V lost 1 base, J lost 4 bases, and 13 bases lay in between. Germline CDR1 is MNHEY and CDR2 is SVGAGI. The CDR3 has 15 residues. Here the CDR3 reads CASSYFQSLGETQYF. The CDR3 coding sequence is TGTGCCAGCAGTTACTTTCAATCCCTGGGAGAGACCCAGTACTTC.

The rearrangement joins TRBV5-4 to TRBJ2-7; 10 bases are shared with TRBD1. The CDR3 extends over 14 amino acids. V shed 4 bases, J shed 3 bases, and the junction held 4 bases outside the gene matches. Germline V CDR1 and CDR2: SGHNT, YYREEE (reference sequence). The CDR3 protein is CASSDRDRGYEQYF. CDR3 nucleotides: TGTGCCAGCAGCGACCGGGACAGGGGCTACGAGCAGTACTTC.

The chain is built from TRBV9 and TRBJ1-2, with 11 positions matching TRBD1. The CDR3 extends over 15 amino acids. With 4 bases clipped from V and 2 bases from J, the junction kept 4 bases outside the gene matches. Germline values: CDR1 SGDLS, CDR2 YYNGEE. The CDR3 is CASSLRTGGNYGYTF. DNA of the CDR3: TGTGCCAGCAGCCTTCGGACAGGGGGCAACTATGGCTACACCTTC.

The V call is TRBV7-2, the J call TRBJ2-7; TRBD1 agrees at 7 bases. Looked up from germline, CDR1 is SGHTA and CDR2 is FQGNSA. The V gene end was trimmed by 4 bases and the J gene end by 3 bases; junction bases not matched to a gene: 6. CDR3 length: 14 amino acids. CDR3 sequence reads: CASSWDSEYYEQYF. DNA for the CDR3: TGTGCCAGCAGCTGGGACAGCGAGTACTACGAGCAGTACTTC. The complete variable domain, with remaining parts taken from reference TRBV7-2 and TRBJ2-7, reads GAGVSQSPSNKVTEKGKDVELRCDPISGHTALYWYRQSLGQGLEFLIYFQGNSAPDKSGLPSDRFSAERTGGSVSTLTIQRTQQEDSAVYLCASSWDSEYYEQYFGPGTRLTVT.

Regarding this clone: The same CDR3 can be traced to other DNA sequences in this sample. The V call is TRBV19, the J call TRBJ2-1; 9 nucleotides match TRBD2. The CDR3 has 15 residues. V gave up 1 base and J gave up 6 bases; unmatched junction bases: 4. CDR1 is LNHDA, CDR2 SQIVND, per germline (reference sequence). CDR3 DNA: TGTGCCAGTAGTATAGTAGCGGGAGTGGGCAATGAGCAGTTCTTC. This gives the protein CASSIVAGVGNEQFF.

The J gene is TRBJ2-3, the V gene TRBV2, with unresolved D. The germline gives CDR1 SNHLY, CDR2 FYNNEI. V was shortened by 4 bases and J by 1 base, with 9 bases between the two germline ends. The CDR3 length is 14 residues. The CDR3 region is CASSGVTGTDTQYF. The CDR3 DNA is TGTGCCAGCAGTGGGGTTACCGGCACAGATACGCAGTATTTT.

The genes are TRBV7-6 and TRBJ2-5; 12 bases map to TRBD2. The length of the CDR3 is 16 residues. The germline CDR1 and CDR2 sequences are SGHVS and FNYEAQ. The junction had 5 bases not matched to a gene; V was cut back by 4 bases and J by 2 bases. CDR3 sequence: CASSSRTSGTQETQYF. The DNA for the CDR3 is TGTGCCAGCAGCTCCCGGACTAGCGGGACTCAAGAGACCCAGTACTTC.

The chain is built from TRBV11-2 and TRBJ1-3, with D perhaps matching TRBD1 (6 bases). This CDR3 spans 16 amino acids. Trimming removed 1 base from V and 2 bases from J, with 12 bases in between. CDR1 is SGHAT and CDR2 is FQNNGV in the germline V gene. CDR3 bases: TGTGCCAGCAGCTTAGGCGCCAGGGGTCCTGGAAACACCATATATTTT. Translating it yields CASSLGARGPGNTIYF.

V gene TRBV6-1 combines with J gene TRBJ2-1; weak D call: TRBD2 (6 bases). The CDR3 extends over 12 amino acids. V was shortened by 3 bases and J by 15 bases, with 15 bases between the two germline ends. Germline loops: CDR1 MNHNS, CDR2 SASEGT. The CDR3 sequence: CASSDSSGRGFF. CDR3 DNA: TGTGCCAGCAGTGATAGTAGCGGTCGGGGGTTCTTC.

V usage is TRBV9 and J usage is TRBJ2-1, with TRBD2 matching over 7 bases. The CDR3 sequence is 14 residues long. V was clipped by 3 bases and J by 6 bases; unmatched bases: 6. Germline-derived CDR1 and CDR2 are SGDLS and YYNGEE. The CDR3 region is CASSAVPGGNEQFF. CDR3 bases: TGTGCCAGCAGCGCCGTACCGGGAGGCAATGAGCAGTTCTTC.

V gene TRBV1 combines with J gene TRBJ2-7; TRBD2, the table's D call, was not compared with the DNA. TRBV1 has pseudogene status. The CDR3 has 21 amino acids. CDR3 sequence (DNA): TGCACCAGCAGCCAACTGACTAGCGGGAGTGACAACCGGGCCTACTCCTACGAGCAGTACTTC. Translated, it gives CTSSQLTSGSDNRAYSYEQYF.

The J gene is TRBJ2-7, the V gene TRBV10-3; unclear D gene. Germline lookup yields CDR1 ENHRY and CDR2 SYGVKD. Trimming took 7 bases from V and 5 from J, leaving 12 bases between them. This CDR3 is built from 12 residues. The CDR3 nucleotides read TGTGCCATCACCTCGGACCACCACGAGCAGTACTTC. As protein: CAITSDHHEQYF.

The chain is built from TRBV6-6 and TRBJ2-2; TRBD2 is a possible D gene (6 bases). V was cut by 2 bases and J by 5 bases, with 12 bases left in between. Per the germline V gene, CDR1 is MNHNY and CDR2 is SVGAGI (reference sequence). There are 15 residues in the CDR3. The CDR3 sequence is CASSYAFGGTGELFF. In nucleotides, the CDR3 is TGTGCCAGCAGTTACGCCTTCGGGGGTACCGGGGAGCTGTTTTTT.

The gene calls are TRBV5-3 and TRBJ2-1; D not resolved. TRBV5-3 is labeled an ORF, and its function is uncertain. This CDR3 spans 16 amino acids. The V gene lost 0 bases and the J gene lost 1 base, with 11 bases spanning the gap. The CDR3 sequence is CARSLAAITSYNEQFF. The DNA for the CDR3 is TGTGCCAGAAGCTTGGCGGCCATCACGTCCTACAATGAGCAGTTCTTC.

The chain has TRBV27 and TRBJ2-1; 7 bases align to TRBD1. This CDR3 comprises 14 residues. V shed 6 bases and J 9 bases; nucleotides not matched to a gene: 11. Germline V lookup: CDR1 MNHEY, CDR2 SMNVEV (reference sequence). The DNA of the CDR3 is TGTGCCAGCAGACCAAGGGGGCGTTTAGGTGAGCAGTTCTTC. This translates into CASRPRGRLGEQFF.

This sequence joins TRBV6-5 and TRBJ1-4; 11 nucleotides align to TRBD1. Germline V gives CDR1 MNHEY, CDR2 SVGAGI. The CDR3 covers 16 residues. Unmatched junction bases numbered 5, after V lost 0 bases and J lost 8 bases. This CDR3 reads CASSYSRDRGREKLFF. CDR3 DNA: TGTGCCAGCAGTTACTCGAGGGACAGGGGGAGGGAAAAACTGTTTTTT.

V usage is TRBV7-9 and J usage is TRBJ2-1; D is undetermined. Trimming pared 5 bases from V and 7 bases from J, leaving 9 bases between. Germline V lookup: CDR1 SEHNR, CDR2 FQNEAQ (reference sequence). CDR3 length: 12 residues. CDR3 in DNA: TGTGCCAGCAGCATTGGCAGGAATGAGCAGTTCTTC. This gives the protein CASSIGRNEQFF. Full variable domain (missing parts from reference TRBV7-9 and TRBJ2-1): DTGVSQNPRHKITKRGQNVTFRCDPISEHNRLYWYRQTLGQGPEFLTYFQNEAQLEKSRLLSDRFSAERPKGSFSTLEIQRTEQGDSAMYLCASSIGRNEQFFGPGTRLTVL.

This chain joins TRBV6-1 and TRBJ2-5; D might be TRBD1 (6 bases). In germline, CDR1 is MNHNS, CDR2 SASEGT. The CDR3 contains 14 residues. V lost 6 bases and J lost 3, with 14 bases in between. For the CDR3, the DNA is TGTGCCAGCAGCCCTAGACAGGCGAAAGAGACCCAGTACTTC. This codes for CASSPRQAKETQYF.

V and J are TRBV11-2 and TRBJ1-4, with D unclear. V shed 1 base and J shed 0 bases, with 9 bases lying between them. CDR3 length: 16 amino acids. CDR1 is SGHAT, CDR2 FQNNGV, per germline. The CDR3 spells CASSLGHRSTNEKLFF. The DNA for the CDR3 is TGTGCCAGCAGCTTAGGACACAGATCAACTAATGAAAAACTGTTTTTT.

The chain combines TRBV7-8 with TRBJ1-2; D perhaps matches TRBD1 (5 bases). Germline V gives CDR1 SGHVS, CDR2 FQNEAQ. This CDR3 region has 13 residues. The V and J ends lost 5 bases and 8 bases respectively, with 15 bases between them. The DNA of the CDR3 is TGTGCCAGCAGCGGTCCTTGGGACGGCGGCTACACCTTC. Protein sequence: CASSGPWDGGYTF. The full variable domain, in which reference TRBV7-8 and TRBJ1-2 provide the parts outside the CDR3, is GAGVSQSPRYKVAKRGQDVALRCDPISGHVSLFWYQQALGQGPEFLTYFQNEAQLDKSGLPSDRFFAERPEGSVSTLKIQRTQQEDSAVYLCASSGPWDGGYTFGSGTRLTVV.

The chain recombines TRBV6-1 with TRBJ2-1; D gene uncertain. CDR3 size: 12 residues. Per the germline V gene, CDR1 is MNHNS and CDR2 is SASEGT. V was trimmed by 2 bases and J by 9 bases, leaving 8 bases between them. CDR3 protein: CASSESRLEQFF. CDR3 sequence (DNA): TGTGCCAGCAGTGAAAGTCGGCTTGAGCAGTTCTTC.

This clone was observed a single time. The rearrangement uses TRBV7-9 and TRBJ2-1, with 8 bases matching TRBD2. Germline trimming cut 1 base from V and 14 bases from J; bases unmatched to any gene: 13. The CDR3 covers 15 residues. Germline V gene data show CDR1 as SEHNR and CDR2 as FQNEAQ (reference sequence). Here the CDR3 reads CASSLGLSEREREFF. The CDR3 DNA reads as TGTGCCAGCAGCTTAGGGTTATCTGAGCGGGAGCGGGAGTTCTTC.

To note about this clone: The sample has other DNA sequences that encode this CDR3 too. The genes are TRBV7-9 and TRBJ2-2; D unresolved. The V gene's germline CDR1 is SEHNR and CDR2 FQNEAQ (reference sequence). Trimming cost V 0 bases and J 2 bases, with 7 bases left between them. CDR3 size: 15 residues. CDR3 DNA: TGTGCCAGCAGCTTAGCCGCGCTTAACACCGGGGAGCTGTTTTTT. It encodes CASSLAALNTGELFF.

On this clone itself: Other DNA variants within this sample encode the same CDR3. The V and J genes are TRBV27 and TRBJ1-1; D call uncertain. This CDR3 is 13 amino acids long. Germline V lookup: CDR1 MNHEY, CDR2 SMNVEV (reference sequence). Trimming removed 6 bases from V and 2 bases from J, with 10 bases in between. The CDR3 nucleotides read TGTGCCAGCAGCCTAGTAGTCAACACTGAAGCTTTCTTT. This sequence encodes CASSLVVNTEAFF.

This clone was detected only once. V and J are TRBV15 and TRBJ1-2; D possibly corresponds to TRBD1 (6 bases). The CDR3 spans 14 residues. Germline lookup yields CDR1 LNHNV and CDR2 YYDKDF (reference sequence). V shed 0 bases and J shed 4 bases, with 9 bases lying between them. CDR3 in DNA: TGTGCCACCAGCAGAGAGGACAGAATCTATGGCTACACCTTC. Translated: CATSREDRIYGYTF.

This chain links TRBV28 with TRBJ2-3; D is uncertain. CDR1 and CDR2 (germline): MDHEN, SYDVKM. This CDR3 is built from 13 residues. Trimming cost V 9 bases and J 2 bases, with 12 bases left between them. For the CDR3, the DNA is TGTGCCAGAGGGCCTATTTCCACAGATACGCAGTATTTT. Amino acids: CARGPISTDTQYF.

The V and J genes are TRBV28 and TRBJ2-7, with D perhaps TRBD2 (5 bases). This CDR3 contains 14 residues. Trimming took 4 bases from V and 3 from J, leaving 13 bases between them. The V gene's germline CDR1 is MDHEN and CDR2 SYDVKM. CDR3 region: CASSSLSEDYEQYF. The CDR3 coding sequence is TGTGCCAGCAGTTCCCTTAGCGAGGACTACGAGCAGTACTTC.

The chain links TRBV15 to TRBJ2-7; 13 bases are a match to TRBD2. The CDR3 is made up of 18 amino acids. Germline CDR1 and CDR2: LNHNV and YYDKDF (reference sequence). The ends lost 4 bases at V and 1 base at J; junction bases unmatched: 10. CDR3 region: CATSTRLAGGPFSYEQYF. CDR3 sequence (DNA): TGTGCCACCAGCACCCGACTAGCGGGAGGCCCATTTTCCTACGAGCAGTACTTC.

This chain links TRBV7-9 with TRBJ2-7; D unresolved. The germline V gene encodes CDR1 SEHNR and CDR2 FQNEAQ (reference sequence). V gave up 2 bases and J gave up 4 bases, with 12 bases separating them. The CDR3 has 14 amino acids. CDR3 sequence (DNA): TGTGCCAGCAGCTTATTATCGGGTGCTTACGAGCAGTACTTC. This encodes CASSLLSGAYEQYF.

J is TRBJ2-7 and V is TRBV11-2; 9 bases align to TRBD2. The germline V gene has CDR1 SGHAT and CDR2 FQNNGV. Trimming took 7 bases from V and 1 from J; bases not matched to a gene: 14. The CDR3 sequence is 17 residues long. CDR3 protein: CASTVGVVSGRSYEQYF. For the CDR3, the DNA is TGTGCCAGCACCGTAGGGGTTGTTAGCGGGAGATCCTACGAGCAGTACTTC.

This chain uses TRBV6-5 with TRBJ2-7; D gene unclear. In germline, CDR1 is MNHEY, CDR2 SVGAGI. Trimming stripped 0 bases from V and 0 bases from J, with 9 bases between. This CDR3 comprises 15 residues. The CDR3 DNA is TGTGCCAGCAGTTACTCGATAGACTCCTCCTACGAGCAGTACTTC. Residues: CASSYSIDSSYEQYF.

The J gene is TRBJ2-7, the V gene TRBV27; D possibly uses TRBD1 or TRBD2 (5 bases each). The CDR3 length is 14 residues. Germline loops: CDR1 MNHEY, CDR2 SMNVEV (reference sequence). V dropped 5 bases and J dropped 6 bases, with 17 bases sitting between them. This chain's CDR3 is CASSGRRGWAEQYF. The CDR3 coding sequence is TGTGCCAGCAGTGGGAGAAGGGGCTGGGCCGAGCAGTACTTC.